The rows below give T cell receptor beta chains drawn from one sample of a study of human T cells and chemical hapten exposure. TCRdb reanalysed the RACE reads using MiXCR and keeps one entry per CDR3 protein. The sample holds around 330,000 distinct CDR3 sequences, about 5% seen once. The sample was whole blood, taken in connection with sensitization to the hapten diphenylcyclopropenone (DPC). Source of these receptors: a woman aged 18-30 years with alopecia areata. Some clones in this sample may be carry-over from other donors' samples. Each CDR3 is given with its conserved first and last residue. The order of the fields is V gene, D gene, J gene, clone size, CDR3 protein, CDR3 DNA. The D gene is left open where the match is weak. For some rows the clone size is stated as once, few or many, or as a class when expanded; others skip it.

V gene: TRBV28
D gene: TRBD1
J gene: TRBJ2-3
clone size: -
CDR3 protein: CASSFFYRTGRSDTQYF
CDR3 DNA: TGTGCCAGCAGTTTTTTCTATCGGACAGGGCGATCAGATACGCAGTATTTT

V gene: TRBV7-2
D gene: -
J gene: TRBJ1-6
clone size: many
CDR3 protein: CASSLGTALYNSPLHF
CDR3 DNA: TGTGCCAGCAGCTTAGGGACAGCCCTTTATAATTCACCCCTCCACTTT

V gene: TRBV7-2
D gene: TRBD1
J gene: TRBJ1-2
clone size: many
CDR3 protein: CASSSSGTVYGYTF
CDR3 DNA: TGTGCCAGCAGCTCCAGCGGGACAGTCTATGGCTACACCTTC

V gene: TRBV10-3
D gene: -
J gene: TRBJ2-6
clone size: -
CDR3 protein: CAISTNPSGANVLTF
CDR3 DNA: TGTGCCATCAGTACCAACCCCTCTGGGGCCAACGTCCTGACTTTC

V gene: TRBV27
D gene: TRBD1
J gene: TRBJ1-5
clone size: few
CDR3 protein: CASSPDRGTNQPQHF
CDR3 DNA: TGTGCCAGCAGTCCCGACAGGGGTACAAATCAGCCCCAGCATTTT

V gene: TRBV7-8
D gene: TRBD2
J gene: TRBJ2-5
clone size: few
CDR3 protein: CASSSDSGGAGQETQYF
CDR3 DNA: TGTGCCAGCAGCTCAGATAGCGGGGGGGCCGGCCAAGAGACCCAGTACTTC

V gene: TRBV4-3
D gene: TRBD1
J gene: TRBJ1-1
clone size: -
CDR3 protein: CASSQGRQGARLEAFF
CDR3 DNA: TGCGCCAGCAGCCAGGGGAGACAGGGGGCGCGTTTGGAAGCTTTCTTT

V gene: TRBV4-3
D gene: TRBD1
J gene: TRBJ2-3
clone size: few
CDR3 protein: CASSLRDRGSTDTQYF
CDR3 DNA: TGCGCCAGCAGCCTCCGGGACAGGGGTAGCACAGATACGCAGTATTTT

V gene: TRBV25-1
D gene: -
J gene: TRBJ2-3
clone size: -
CDR3 protein: CASSEDVSTDTQYF
CDR3 DNA: TGTGCCAGCAGTGAAGACGTGAGCACAGATACGCAGTATTTT

V gene: TRBV6-1
D gene: -
J gene: TRBJ1-6
clone size: many
CDR3 protein: CASSEAEGNNSPLHF
CDR3 DNA: TGTGCCAGCAGTGAAGCGGAAGGGAATAATTCACCCCTCCACTTT

V gene: TRBV5-4
D gene: -
J gene: TRBJ2-2
clone size: few
CDR3 protein: CASSPRPVGGELFF
CDR3 DNA: TGTGCCAGCAGCCCCCGGCCCGTCGGCGGGGAGCTGTTTTTT

V gene: TRBV6-2/TRBV6-3
D gene: -
J gene: TRBJ1-1
clone size: -
CDR3 protein: CASSFYPPEAFF
CDR3 DNA: TGTGCCAGCAGTTTTTATCCCCCCGAAGCTTTCTTT

V gene: TRBV12-3/TRBV12-4
D gene: TRBD1
J gene: TRBJ1-6
clone size: few
CDR3 protein: CASSRGQGGSPLHF
CDR3 DNA: TGTGCCAGCAGCAGGGGACAGGGTGGCTCACCCCTCCACTTT

V gene: TRBV3-1
D gene: -
J gene: TRBJ1-4
clone size: many
CDR3 protein: CASSQEVAGSNEKLFF
CDR3 DNA: TGTGCCAGCAGCCAAGAGGTGGCAGGATCTAATGAAAAACTGTTTTTT

V gene: TRBV6-2/TRBV6-3
D gene: -
J gene: TRBJ1-1
clone size: -
CDR3 protein: CASSWTTTEAFF
CDR3 DNA: TGTGCCAGCAGTTGGACAACCACTGAAGCTTTCTTT

V gene: TRBV10-3
D gene: TRBD2
J gene: TRBJ2-3
clone size: many
CDR3 protein: CAITSGSGGQQSTDTQYF
CDR3 DNA: TGTGCCATCACCTCGGGTAGCGGGGGGCAGCAAAGCACAGATACGCAGTATTTT

V gene: TRBV3-1
D gene: -
J gene: TRBJ1-2
clone size: few
CDR3 protein: CASSQEASMNYGYTF
CDR3 DNA: TGTGCCAGCAGCCAAGAGGCATCCATGAACTATGGCTACACCTTC

V gene: TRBV7-2
D gene: -
J gene: TRBJ2-7
clone size: few
CDR3 protein: CASSVGSSYEQYF
CDR3 DNA: TGTGCCAGCAGCGTGGGGAGCTCCTACGAGCAGTACTTC

V gene: TRBV27
D gene: -
J gene: TRBJ1-6
clone size: many
CDR3 protein: CASSFDRRNSPLHF
CDR3 DNA: TGTGCCAGCAGCTTCGACAGGAGGAATTCACCCCTCCACTTT

V gene: TRBV29-1
D gene: -
J gene: TRBJ2-7
clone size: few
CDR3 protein: CSVVRLDEQYF
CDR3 DNA: TGCAGCGTTGTCCGACTGGACGAGCAGTACTTC

V gene: TRBV21-1
D gene: -
J gene: TRBJ1-1
clone size: many
CDR3 protein: CASTWGTGGREAFF
CDR3 DNA: TGTGCCAGCACCTGGGGGACAGGGGGCCGAGAAGCTTTCTTT

V gene: TRBV4-3
D gene: -
J gene: TRBJ2-2
clone size: few
CDR3 protein: CASSLQDGELFF
CDR3 DNA: TGCGCCAGCAGCCTTCAAGACGGGGAGCTGTTTTTT

V gene: TRBV5-1
D gene: -
J gene: TRBJ1-4
clone size: -
CDR3 protein: CASRAHGGEEKLFF
CDR3 DNA: TGCGCCAGCAGGGCCCACGGGGGCGAGGAAAAACTGTTTTTT

V gene: TRBV2
D gene: -
J gene: TRBJ1-5
clone size: -
CDR3 protein: CASRNRVRDNQPQHF
CDR3 DNA: TGTGCCAGCAGAAACAGGGTTCGGGACAATCAGCCCCAGCATTTT

V gene: TRBV6-1
D gene: TRBD2
J gene: TRBJ2-3
clone size: few
CDR3 protein: CASRESGAPDTQYF
CDR3 DNA: TGTGCCAGCAGGGAGAGCGGGGCCCCAGATACGCAGTATTTT

V gene: TRBV27
D gene: -
J gene: TRBJ1-5
clone size: many
CDR3 protein: CASSLGHLTPQHF
CDR3 DNA: TGTGCCAGCAGCCTGGGGCATCTTACGCCCCAGCATTTT

V gene: TRBV6-6
D gene: -
J gene: TRBJ1-2
clone size: few
CDR3 protein: CASTPEGGRGYTF
CDR3 DNA: TGTGCCAGCACCCCAGAGGGGGGTCGGGGCTACACCTTC

V gene: TRBV7-2
D gene: TRBD1
J gene: TRBJ1-2
clone size: -
CDR3 protein: CASSSTGAYGYTF
CDR3 DNA: TGTGCCAGCAGCTCGACAGGGGCCTATGGCTACACCTTC

V gene: TRBV12-3/TRBV12-4
D gene: -
J gene: TRBJ2-6
clone size: many
CDR3 protein: CASSLEARDAGANVLTF
CDR3 DNA: TGTGCCAGCAGTTTGGAAGCGAGGGATGCTGGGGCCAACGTCCTGACTTTC

V gene: TRBV7-2
D gene: -
J gene: TRBJ2-3
clone size: -
CDR3 protein: CASSFAPSTDTQYF
CDR3 DNA: TGTGCCAGCAGCTTCGCCCCTAGCACAGATACGCAGTATTTT

V gene: TRBV28
D gene: TRBD1
J gene: TRBJ2-7
clone size: few
CDR3 protein: CASRSPGPDRGKGVRGEQYF
CDR3 DNA: TGTGCCAGCAGATCTCCCGGGCCCGACAGGGGAAAAGGGGTAAGAGGCGAGCAGTACTTC

V gene: TRBV28
D gene: TRBD2
J gene: TRBJ2-1
clone size: many
CDR3 protein: CASSSPTSGGAHEQFF
CDR3 DNA: TGTGCCAGCAGTTCCCCGACTAGCGGGGGGGCGCATGAGCAGTTCTTC